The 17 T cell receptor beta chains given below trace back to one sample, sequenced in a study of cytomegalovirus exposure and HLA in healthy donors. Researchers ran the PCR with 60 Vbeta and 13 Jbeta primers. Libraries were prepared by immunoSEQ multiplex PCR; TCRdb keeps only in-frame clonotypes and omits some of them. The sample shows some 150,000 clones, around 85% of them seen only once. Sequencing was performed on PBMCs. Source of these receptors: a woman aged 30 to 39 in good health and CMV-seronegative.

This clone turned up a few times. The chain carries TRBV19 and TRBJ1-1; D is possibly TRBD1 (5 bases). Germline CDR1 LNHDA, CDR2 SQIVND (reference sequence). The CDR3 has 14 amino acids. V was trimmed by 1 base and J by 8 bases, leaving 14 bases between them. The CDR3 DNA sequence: TGTGCCAGTAGTATAGCTGAAGGGGCCTGGGAAGCTTTCTTT. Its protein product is CASSIAEGAWEAFF.

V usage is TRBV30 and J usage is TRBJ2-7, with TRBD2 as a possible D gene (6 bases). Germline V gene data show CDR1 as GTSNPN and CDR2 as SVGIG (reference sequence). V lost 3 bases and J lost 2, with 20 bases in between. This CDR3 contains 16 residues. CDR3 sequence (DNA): TGTGCCTGGAGAGCCGGGACTGGCTCGAGACCCTACGAGCAGTACTTC. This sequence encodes CAWRAGTGSRPYEQYF.

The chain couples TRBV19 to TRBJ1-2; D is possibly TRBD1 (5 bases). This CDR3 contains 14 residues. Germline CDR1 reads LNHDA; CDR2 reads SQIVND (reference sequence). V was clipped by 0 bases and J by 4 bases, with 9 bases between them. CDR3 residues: CASSIERTPYGYTF. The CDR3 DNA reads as TGTGCCAGTAGTATAGAGCGGACACCCTATGGCTACACCTTC.

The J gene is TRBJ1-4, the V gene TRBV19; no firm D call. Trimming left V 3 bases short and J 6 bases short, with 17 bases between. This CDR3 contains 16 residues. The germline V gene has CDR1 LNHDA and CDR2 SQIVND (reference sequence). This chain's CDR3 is CASSMSGLLRDEKLFF. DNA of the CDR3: TGTGCCAGTAGTATGTCCGGACTCTTACGGGATGAAAAACTGTTTTTT.

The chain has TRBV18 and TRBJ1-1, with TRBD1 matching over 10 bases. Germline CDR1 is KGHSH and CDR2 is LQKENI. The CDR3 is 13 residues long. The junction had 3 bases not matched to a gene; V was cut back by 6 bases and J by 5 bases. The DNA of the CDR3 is TGTGCCAGCTCGCCGGGACAGGGGACTGAAGCTTTCTTT. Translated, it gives CASSPGQGTEAFF.

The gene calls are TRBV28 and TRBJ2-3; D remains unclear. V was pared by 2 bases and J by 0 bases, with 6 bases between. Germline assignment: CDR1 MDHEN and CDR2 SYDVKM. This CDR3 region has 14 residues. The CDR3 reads CASSLPVSTDTQYF. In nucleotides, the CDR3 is TGTGCCAGCAGTTTACCGGTTAGCACAGATACGCAGTATTTT.

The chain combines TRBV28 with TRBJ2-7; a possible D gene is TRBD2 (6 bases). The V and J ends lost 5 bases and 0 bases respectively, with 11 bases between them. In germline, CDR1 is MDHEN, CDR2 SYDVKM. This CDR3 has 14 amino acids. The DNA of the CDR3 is TGTGCCAGCAGTGTCGCGGGGCACTCCTACGAGCAGTACTTC. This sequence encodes CASSVAGHSYEQYF.

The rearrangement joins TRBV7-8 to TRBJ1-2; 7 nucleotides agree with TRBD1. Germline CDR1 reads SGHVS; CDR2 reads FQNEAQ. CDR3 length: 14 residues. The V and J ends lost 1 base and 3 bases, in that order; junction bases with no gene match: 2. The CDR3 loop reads CASSLGGQDYGYTF. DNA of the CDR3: TGTGCCAGCAGCTTAGGTGGACAGGACTATGGCTACACCTTC. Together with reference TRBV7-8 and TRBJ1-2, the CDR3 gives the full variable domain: GAGVSQSPRYKVAKRGQDVALRCDPISGHVSLFWYQQALGQGPEFLTYFQNEAQLDKSGLPSDRFFAERPEGSVSTLKIQRTQQEDSAVYLCASSLGGQDYGYTFGSGTRLTVV.

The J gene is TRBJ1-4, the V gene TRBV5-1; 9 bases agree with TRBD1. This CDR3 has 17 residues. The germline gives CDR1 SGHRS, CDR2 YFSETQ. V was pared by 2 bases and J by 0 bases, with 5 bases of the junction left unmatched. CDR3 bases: TGCGCCAGCAGCTTCGAGGGACAGGGTGCAACTAATGAAAAACTGTTTTTT. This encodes CASSFEGQGATNEKLFF. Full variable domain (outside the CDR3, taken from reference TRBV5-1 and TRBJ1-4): KAGVTQTPRYLIKTRGQQVTLSCSPISGHRSVSWYQQTPGQGLQFLFEYFSETQRNKGNFPGRFSGRQFSNSRSEMNVSTLELGDSALYLCASSFEGQGATNEKLFFGSGTQLSVL.

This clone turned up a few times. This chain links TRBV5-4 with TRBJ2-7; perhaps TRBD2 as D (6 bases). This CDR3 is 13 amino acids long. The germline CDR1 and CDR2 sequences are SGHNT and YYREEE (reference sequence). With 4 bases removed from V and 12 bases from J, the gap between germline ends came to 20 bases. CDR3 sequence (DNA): TGTGCCAGCAGCCGGGACTCATTCACTCCCTCGTACTTC. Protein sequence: CASSRDSFTPSYF.

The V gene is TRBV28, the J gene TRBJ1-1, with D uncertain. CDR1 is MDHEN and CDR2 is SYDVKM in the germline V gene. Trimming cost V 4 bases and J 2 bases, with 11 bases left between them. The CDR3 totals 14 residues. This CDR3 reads CASSSPLPNTEAFF. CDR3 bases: TGTGCCAGCAGTTCCCCCCTCCCCAACACTGAAGCTTTCTTT. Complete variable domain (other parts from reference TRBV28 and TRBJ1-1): DVKVTQSSRYLVKRTGEKVFLECVQDMDHENMFWYRQDPGLGLRLIYFSYDVKMKEKGDIPEGYSVSREKKERFSLILESASTNQTSMYLCASSSPLPNTEAFFGQGTRLTVV.

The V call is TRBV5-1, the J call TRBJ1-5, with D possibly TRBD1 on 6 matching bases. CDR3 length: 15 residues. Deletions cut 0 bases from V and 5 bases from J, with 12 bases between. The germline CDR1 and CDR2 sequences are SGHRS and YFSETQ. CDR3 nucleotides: TGCGCCAGCAGCTTGGACGGACAGAAGCATCAGCCCCAGCATTTT. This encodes CASSLDGQKHQPQHF.

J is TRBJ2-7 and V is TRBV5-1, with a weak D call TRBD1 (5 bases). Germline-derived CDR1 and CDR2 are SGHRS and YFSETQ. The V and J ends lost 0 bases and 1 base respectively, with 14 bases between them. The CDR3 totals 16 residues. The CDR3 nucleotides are TGCGCCAGCAGCTTGGCCCAGGGCCAGTTATCCTACGAGCAGTACTTC. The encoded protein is CASSLAQGQLSYEQYF.

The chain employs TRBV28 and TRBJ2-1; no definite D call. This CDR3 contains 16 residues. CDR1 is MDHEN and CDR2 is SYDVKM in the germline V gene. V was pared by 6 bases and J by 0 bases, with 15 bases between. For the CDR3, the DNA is TGTGCCAGCAGCCCCGGGTCACTGGTCTCCTACAATGAGCAGTTCTTC. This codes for CASSPGSLVSYNEQFF. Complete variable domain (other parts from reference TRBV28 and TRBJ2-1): DVKVTQSSRYLVKRTGEKVFLECVQDMDHENMFWYRQDPGLGLRLIYFSYDVKMKEKGDIPEGYSVSREKKERFSLILESASTNQTSMYLCASSPGSLVSYNEQFFGPGTRLTVL.

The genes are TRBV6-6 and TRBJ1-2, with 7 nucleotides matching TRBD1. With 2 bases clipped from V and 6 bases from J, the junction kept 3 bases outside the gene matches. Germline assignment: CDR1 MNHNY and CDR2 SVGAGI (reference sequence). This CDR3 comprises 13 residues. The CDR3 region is CASSYDRVDGYTF. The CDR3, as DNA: TGTGCCAGCAGTTACGACAGGGTGGATGGCTACACCTTC.

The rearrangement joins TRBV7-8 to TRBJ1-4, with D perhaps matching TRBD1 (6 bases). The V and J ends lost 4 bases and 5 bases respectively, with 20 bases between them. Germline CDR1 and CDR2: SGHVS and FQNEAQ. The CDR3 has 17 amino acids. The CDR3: CASSSRGRTASNEKLFF. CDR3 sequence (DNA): TGTGCCAGCAGCTCTAGGGGACGGACAGCCTCCAATGAAAAACTGTTTTTT. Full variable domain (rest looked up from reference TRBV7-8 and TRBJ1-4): GAGVSQSPRYKVAKRGQDVALRCDPISGHVSLFWYQQALGQGPEFLTYFQNEAQLDKSGLPSDRFFAERPEGSVSTLKIQRTQQEDSAVYLCASSSRGRTASNEKLFFGSGTQLSVL.

Here the CDR3 DNA reads TGTGCCAGCAGCCAAGCGGGGGACAGGGCCGAGACCCAGTACTTC. Its protein product is CASSQAGDRAETQYF. The chain is built from TRBV4-2 and TRBJ2-5; 9 bases are a match to TRBD1. Germline CDR1 LGHNA, CDR2 YNFKEQ. This CDR3 contains 15 residues. Trimming took 1 base from V and 5 from J; bases not matched to a gene: 5.